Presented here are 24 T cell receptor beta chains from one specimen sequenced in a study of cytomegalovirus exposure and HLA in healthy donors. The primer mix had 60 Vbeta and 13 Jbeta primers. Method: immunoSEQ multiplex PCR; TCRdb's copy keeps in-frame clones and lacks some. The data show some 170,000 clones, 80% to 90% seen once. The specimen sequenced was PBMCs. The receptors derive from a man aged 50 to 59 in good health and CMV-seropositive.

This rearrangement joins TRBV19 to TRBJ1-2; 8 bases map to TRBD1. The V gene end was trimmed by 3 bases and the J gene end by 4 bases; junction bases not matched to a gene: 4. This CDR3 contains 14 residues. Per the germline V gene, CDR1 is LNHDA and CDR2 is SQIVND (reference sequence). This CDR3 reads CASSIKTGVYGYTF. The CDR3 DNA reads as TGTGCCAGTAGTATCAAGACAGGGGTCTATGGCTACACCTTC.

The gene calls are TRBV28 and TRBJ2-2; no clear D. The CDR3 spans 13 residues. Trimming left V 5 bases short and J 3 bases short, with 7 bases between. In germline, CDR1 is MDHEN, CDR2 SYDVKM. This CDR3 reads CASSTRDTGELFF. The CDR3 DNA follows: TGTGCCAGCAGTACACGGGACACCGGGGAGCTGTTTTTT.

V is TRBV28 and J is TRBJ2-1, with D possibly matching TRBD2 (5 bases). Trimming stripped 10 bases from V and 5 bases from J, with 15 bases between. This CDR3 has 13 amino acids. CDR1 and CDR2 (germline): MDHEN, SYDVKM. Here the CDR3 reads CATHGDIDNEQFF. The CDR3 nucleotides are TGTGCCACCCACGGGGATATAGACAATGAGCAGTTCTTC.

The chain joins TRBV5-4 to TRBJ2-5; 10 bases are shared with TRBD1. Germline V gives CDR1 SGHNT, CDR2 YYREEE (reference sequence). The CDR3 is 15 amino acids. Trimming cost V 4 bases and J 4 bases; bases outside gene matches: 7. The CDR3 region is CASSLSGDRGETQYF. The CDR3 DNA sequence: TGTGCCAGCAGCCTCTCCGGGGACAGGGGAGAGACCCAGTACTTC. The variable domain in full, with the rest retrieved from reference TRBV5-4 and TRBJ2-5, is ETGVTQSPTHLIKTRGQQVTLRCSSQSGHNTVSWYQQALGQGPQFIFQYYREEENGRGNFPPRFSGLQFPNYSSELNVNALELDDSALYLCASSLSGDRGETQYFGPGTRLLVL.

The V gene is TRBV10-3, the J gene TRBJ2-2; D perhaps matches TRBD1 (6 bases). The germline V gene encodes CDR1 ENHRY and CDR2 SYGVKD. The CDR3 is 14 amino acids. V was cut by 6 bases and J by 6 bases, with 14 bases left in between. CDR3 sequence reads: CAIRVRQEAGELFF. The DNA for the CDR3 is TGTGCCATCAGGGTTAGACAGGAGGCCGGGGAGCTGTTTTTT.

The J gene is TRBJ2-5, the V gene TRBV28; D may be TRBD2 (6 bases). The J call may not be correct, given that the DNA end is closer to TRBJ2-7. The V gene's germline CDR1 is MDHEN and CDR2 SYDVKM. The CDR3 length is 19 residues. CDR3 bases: TGTGCCAGCAATACCCGGGTTGGGGGGTTCGGGGGAAGCCACTACGAGCAGTACTTC. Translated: CASNTRVGGFGGSHYEQYF.

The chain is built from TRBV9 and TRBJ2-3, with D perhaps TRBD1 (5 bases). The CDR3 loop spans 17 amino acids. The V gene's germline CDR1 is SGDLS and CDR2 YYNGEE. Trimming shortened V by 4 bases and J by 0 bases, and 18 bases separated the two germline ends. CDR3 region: CASSPWGKSSSTDTQYF. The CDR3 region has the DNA TGTGCCAGCAGCCCTTGGGGCAAATCCTCGAGCACAGATACGCAGTATTTT.

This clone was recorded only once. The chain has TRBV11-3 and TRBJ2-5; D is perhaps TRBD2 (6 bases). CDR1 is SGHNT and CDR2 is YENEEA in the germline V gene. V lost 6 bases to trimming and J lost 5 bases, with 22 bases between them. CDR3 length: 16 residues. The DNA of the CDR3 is TGTGCCAGCAGTCAACCCCGAGGGCAGGGAGGCGAGACCCAGTACTTC. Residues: CASSQPRGQGGETQYF.

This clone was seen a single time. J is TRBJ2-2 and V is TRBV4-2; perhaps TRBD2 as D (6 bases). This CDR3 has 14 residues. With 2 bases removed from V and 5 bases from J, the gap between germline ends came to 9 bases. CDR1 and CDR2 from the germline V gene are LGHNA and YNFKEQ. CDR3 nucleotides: TGTGCCAGCAGCCAATCCCGGGGGACCGGGGAGCTGTTTTTT. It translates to CASSQSRGTGELFF.

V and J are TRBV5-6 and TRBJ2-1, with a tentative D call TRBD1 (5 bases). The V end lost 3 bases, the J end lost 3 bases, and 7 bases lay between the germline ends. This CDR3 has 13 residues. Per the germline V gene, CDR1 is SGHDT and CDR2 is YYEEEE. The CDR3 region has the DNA TGTGCCAGCAGCTGGACATACTACAATGAGCAGTTCTTC. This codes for CASSWTYYNEQFF.

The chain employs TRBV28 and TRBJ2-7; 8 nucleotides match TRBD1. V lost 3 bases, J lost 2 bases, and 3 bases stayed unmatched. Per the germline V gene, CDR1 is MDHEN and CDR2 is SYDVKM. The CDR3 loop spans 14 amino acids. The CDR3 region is CASSFGTGTYEQYF. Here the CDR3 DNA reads TGTGCCAGCAGTTTCGGGACAGGTACCTACGAGCAGTACTTC.

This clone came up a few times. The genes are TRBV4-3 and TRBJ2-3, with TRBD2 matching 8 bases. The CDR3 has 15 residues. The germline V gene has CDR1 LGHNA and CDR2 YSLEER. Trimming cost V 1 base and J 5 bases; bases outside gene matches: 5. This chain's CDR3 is CASSQAGGPQDTQYF. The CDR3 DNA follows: TGCGCCAGCAGCCAAGCGGGAGGGCCCCAAGATACGCAGTATTTT.

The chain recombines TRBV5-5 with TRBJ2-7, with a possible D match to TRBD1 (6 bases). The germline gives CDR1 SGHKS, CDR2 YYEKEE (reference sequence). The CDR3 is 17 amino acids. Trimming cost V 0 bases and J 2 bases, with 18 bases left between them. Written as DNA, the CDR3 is TGTGCCAGCAGCTTGGGGGAAAATAAGGGGGTTCCCTACGAGCAGTACTTC. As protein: CASSLGENKGVPYEQYF.

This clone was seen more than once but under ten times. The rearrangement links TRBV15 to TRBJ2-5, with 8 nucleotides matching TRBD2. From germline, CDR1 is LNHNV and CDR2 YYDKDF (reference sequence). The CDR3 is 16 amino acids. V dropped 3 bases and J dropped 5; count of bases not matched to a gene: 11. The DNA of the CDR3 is TGTGCCACCAGCAGGCCCTACCGGGGGGGCCCCGAGACCCAGTACTTC. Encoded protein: CATSRPYRGGPETQYF.

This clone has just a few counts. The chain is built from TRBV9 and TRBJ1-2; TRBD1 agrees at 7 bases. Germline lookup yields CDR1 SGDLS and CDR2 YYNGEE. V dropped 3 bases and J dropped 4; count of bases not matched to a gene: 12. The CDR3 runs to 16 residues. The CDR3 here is CASSGSEAGGLYGYTF. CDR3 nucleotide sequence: TGTGCCAGCAGCGGCTCAGAGGCAGGGGGACTCTATGGCTACACCTTC.

The CDR3 bases are TGTGCCAGTGGCAGGGGAAGCAATCAGCCCCAGCATTTT. It translates to CASGRGSNQPQHF. This sequence joins TRBV19 and TRBJ1-5; TRBD1 is a possible D gene (6 bases). This CDR3 contains 13 residues. V was trimmed by 8 bases and J by 1 base, leaving 9 bases between them. Per the germline V gene, CDR1 is LNHDA and CDR2 is SQIVND (reference sequence).

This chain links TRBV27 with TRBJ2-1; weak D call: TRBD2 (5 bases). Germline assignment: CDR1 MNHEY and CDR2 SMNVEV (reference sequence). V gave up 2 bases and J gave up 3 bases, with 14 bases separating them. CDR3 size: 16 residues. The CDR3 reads CASSLMGRTLYNEQFF. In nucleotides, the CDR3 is TGTGCCAGCAGTTTAATGGGGAGAACACTCTACAATGAGCAGTTCTTC.

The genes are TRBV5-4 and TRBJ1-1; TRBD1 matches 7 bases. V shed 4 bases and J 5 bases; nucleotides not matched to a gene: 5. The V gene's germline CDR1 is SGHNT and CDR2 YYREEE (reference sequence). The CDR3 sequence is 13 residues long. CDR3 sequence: CASSSGQDTEAFF. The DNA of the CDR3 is TGTGCCAGCAGCAGCGGACAGGATACTGAAGCTTTCTTT. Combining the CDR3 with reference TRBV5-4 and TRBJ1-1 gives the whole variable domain ETGVTQSPTHLIKTRGQQVTLRCSSQSGHNTVSWYQQALGQGPQFIFQYYREEENGRGNFPPRFSGLQFPNYSSELNVNALELDDSALYLCASSSGQDTEAFFGQGTRLTVV.

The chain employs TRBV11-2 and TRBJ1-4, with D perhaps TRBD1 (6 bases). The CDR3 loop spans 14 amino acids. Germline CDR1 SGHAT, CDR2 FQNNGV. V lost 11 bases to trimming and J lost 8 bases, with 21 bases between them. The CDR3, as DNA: TGTGCCTCAGCTGCGGGGGGCGCCGACGAAAAACTGTTTTTT. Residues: CASAAGGADEKLFF.

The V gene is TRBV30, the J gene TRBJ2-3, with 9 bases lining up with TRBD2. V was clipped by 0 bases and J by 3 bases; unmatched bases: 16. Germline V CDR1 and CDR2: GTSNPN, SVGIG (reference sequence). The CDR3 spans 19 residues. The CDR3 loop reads CAWSVRGWRGGERTDTQYF. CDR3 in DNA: TGTGCCTGGAGTGTACGCGGTTGGCGGGGGGGAGAACGGACAGATACGCAGTATTTT.

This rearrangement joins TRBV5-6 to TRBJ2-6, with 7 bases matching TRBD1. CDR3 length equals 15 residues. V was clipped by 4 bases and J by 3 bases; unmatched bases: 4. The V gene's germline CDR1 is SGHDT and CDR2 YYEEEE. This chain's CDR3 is CASSKGAVGANVLTF. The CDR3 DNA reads TGTGCCAGCAGCAAGGGGGCGGTTGGGGCCAACGTCCTGACTTTC.

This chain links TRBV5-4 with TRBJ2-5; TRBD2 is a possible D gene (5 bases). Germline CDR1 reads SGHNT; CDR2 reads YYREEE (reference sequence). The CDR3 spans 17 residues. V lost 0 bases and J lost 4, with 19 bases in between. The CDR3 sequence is CASSLGGGGNIRETQYF. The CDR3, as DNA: TGTGCCAGCAGCTTGGGAGGCGGAGGCAACATAAGAGAGACCCAGTACTTC. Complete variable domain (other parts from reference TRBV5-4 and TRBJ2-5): ETGVTQSPTHLIKTRGQQVTLRCSSQSGHNTVSWYQQALGQGPQFIFQYYREEENGRGNFPPRFSGLQFPNYSSELNVNALELDDSALYLCASSLGGGGNIRETQYFGPGTRLLVL.

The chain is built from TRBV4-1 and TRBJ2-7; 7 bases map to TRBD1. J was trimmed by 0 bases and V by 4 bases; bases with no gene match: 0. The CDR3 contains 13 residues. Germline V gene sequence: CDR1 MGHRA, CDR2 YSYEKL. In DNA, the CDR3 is TGCGCCAGCAGCCCAGGGGGCTCCTACGAGCAGTACTTC. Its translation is CASSPGGSYEQYF.

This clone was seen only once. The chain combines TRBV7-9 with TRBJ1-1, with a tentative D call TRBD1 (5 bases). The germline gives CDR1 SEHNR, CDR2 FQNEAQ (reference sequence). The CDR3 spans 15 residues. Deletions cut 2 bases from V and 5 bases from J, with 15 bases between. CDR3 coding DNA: TGTGCCAGCAGCTTAATTCTCAGCGGGGGGACTGAAGCTTTCTTT. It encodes CASSLILSGGTEAFF.